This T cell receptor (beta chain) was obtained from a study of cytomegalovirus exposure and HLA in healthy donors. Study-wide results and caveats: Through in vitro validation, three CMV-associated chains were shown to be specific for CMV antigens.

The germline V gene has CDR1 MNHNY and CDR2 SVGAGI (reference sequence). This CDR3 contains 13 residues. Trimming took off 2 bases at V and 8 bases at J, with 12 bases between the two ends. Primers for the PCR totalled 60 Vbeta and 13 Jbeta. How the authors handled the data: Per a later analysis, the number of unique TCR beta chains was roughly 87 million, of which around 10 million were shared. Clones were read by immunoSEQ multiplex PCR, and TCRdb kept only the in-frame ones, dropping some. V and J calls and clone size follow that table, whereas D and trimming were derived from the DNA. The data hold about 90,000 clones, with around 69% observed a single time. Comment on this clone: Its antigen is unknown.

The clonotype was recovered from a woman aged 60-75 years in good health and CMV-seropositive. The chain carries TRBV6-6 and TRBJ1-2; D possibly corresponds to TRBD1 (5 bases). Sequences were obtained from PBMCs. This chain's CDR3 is CASSYGQGGGYTF. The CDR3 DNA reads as TGTGCCAGCAGTTACGGCCAGGGAGGCGGCTACACCTTC.